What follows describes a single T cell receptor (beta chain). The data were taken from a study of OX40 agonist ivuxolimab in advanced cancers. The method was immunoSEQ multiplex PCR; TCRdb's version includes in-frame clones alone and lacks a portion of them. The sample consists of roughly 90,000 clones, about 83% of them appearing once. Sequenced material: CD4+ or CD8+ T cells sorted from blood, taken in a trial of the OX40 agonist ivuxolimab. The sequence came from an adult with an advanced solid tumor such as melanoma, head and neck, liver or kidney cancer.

This chain's CDR3 is CASSLAGDASYEQYF. The CDR3 bases are TGCGCCAGCAGCTTGGCCGGGGACGCCTCCTACGAGCAGTACTTC. The genes are TRBV5-1 and TRBJ2-7; D possibly matches TRBD1 or TRBD2 (5 bases each). Trimming stripped 0 bases from V and 0 bases from J, with 10 bases between. Germline CDR1 SGHRS, CDR2 YFSETQ. This CDR3 has 15 amino acids. The entire variable domain, with the rest obtained from reference TRBV5-1 and TRBJ2-7, is as follows: KAGVTQTPRYLIKTRGQQVTLSCSPISGHRSVSWYQQTPGQGLQFLFEYFSETQRNKGNFPGRFSGRQFSNSRSEMNVSTLELGDSALYLCASSLAGDASYEQYFGPGTRLTVT.